This is a list of T cell receptor beta chains from one sample in a study of T cells in Graves' hyperthyroidism and ophthalmopathy. TCRdb reprocessed the multiplex PCR reads with MiXCR, giving one entry per CDR3 protein. Here the sample spans about 740,000 distinct CDR3 sequences, 12% to 15% being singletons. The specimen was blood. These receptors were taken from a woman aged 18-29 years with Graves' hyperthyroidism. The CDR3 runs from the conserved cysteine through the conserved F or W. D genes are given only for firm matches. The size field is filled for only some rows; it gives once, few, many or a size class.

V gene: TRBV28
clone size: few
D gene: NA
J gene: TRBJ2-5
CDR3 protein: CASSLPQGGEETQYF
CDR3 DNA: TGTGCCAGCAGTTTGCCACAGGGAGGCGAAGAGACCCAGTACTTC

V gene: TRBV6-5
clone size: NA
D gene: NA
J gene: TRBJ2-1
CDR3 protein: CASSYGVNYNEQFF
CDR3 DNA: TGTGCCAGCAGTTACGGGGTTAACTACAATGAGCAGTTCTTC

V gene: TRBV4-1
clone size: NA
D gene: NA
J gene: TRBJ2-2
CDR3 protein: CASSPTVTGELFF
CDR3 DNA: TGCGCCAGCAGCCCAACTGTAACCGGGGAGCTGTTTTTT

V gene: TRBV28
clone size: many
D gene: NA
J gene: TRBJ2-3
CDR3 protein: CASRDQGYYTQYF
CDR3 DNA: TGTGCCAGCAGAGACCAGGGGTACTATACGCAGTATTTT

V gene: TRBV19
clone size: few
D gene: NA
J gene: TRBJ1-1
CDR3 protein: CASSIGYGNTEAFF
CDR3 DNA: TGTGCCAGTAGTATTGGGTACGGGAACACTGAAGCTTTCTTT

V gene: TRBV24-1
clone size: NA
D gene: NA
J gene: TRBJ2-4
CDR3 protein: CATSDPSLGNIQYF
CDR3 DNA: TGTGCCACCAGTGATCCCTCCTTGGGGAACATTCAGTACTTC

V gene: TRBV27
clone size: many
D gene: TRBD2
J gene: TRBJ2-1
CDR3 protein: CASSLSGGSSYNEQFF
CDR3 DNA: TGTGCCAGCAGCTTATCGGGCGGGAGCTCCTACAATGAGCAGTTCTTC

V gene: TRBV5-4
clone size: NA
D gene: TRBD2
J gene: TRBJ2-5
CDR3 protein: CASSRETSGQETQYF
CDR3 DNA: TGTGCCAGCAGTCGTGAGACTAGCGGCCAAGAGACCCAGTACTTC

V gene: TRBV3-1
clone size: many
D gene: NA
J gene: TRBJ2-6
CDR3 protein: CASSLLSGANVLTF
CDR3 DNA: TGTGCCAGCAGCCTCCTTAGTGGGGCCAACGTCCTGACTTTC

V gene: TRBV12-3/TRBV12-4
clone size: many
D gene: TRBD2
J gene: TRBJ2-1
CDR3 protein: CASGSSGGPRYPNEQFF
CDR3 DNA: TGTGCCAGCGGGTCTAGCGGAGGGCCGCGATATCCCAATGAGCAGTTCTTC

V gene: TRBV7-2
clone size: NA
D gene: TRBD1
J gene: TRBJ1-6
CDR3 protein: CASSAWTGGNSPLHF
CDR3 DNA: TGTGCCAGCAGCGCCTGGACAGGGGGTAATTCACCCCTCCACTTT

V gene: TRBV7-8
clone size: many
D gene: TRBD2
J gene: TRBJ2-1
CDR3 protein: CATRREGVYNEQFF
CDR3 DNA: TGTGCCACCCGTCGGGAGGGAGTATACAATGAGCAGTTCTTC

V gene: TRBV2
clone size: many
D gene: TRBD1
J gene: TRBJ2-7
CDR3 protein: CASSDPRTGQGARASYEQYF
CDR3 DNA: TGTGCCAGCAGTGATCCGCGCACGGGACAGGGGGCTAGAGCATCCTACGAGCAGTACTTC

V gene: TRBV12-3/TRBV12-4
clone size: few
D gene: NA
J gene: TRBJ1-6
CDR3 protein: CASSTLWAPLHF
CDR3 DNA: TGTGCCAGCAGTACGCTTTGGGCACCCCTCCACTTT

V gene: TRBV2
clone size: many
D gene: TRBD1
J gene: TRBJ1-1
CDR3 protein: CASGQASVTEAFF
CDR3 DNA: TGTGCCAGTGGACAGGCCAGTGTCACTGAAGCTTTCTTT

V gene: TRBV7-9
clone size: NA
D gene: NA
J gene: TRBJ2-3
CDR3 protein: CASSHTSRNTDTQYF
CDR3 DNA: TGTGCCAGCAGCCATACTAGTAGGAACACAGATACGCAGTATTTT

V gene: TRBV18
clone size: many
D gene: NA
J gene: TRBJ2-7
CDR3 protein: CASSPFDTNYEQYF
CDR3 DNA: TGTGCCAGCTCTCCATTTGACACTAACTACGAGCAGTACTTC

V gene: TRBV29-1
clone size: NA
D gene: NA
J gene: TRBJ2-5
CDR3 protein: CSVVEGRRETQYF
CDR3 DNA: TGCAGCGTTGTGGAGGGTCGTCGGGAGACCCAGTACTTC

V gene: TRBV28
clone size: NA
D gene: NA
J gene: TRBJ1-6
CDR3 protein: CASSLVTGWSPLHF
CDR3 DNA: TGTGCCAGCAGTTTAGTCACAGGGTGGTCACCCCTCCACTTT

V gene: TRBV20-1
clone size: NA
D gene: NA
J gene: TRBJ2-7
CDR3 protein: CSARGGAAYEQYF
CDR3 DNA: TGCAGTGCTAGAGGGGGCGCAGCCTACGAGCAGTACTTC

V gene: TRBV11-3
clone size: many
D gene: NA
J gene: TRBJ2-1
CDR3 protein: CASSLGRPRGEQFF
CDR3 DNA: TGTGCCAGCAGCTTAGGACGACCCCGGGGTGAGCAGTTCTTC

V gene: TRBV10-3
clone size: NA
D gene: TRBD2
J gene: TRBJ2-1
CDR3 protein: CAISELLAGAGNEQFF
CDR3 DNA: TGTGCCATCAGTGAGCTACTAGCGGGAGCAGGAAATGAGCAGTTCTTC

V gene: TRBV5-6
clone size: NA
D gene: NA
J gene: TRBJ2-3
CDR3 protein: CASSIPYGTDTQYF
CDR3 DNA: TGTGCCAGTAGTATCCCGTACGGCACAGATACGCAGTATTTT

V gene: TRBV5-1
clone size: many
D gene: TRBD2
J gene: TRBJ2-7
CDR3 protein: CASSVTSGRWYEQYF
CDR3 DNA: TGCGCCAGCAGCGTAACTAGCGGGAGGTGGTACGAGCAGTACTTC

V gene: TRBV19
clone size: few
D gene: NA
J gene: TRBJ1-1
CDR3 protein: CASSIVFIGSPNAEAFF
CDR3 DNA: TGTGCCAGTAGTATAGTTTTCATAGGGTCACCGAACGCTGAAGCTTTCTTT

V gene: TRBV13
clone size: many
D gene: NA
J gene: TRBJ2-7
CDR3 protein: CASSSRVGTRGYEQYF
CDR3 DNA: TGTGCCAGCAGCTCTCGGGTGGGGACCCGTGGCTACGAGCAGTACTTC

V gene: TRBV19
clone size: NA
D gene: NA
J gene: TRBJ2-1
CDR3 protein: CASSRGLQALYNEQFF
CDR3 DNA: TGTGCCAGTAGTCGAGGGTTGCAGGCACTCTACAATGAGCAGTTCTTC

V gene: TRBV28
clone size: NA
D gene: NA
J gene: TRBJ2-3
CDR3 protein: CASRGSSTDTQYF
CDR3 DNA: TGTGCCAGCAGGGGGTCTAGCACAGATACGCAGTATTTT

V gene: TRBV27
clone size: few
D gene: NA
J gene: TRBJ1-6
CDR3 protein: CASSYRQIPSSPLHF
CDR3 DNA: TGTGCCAGCAGTTACCGACAAATTCCTAGTTCACCCCTCCACTTT

V gene: TRBV12-3/TRBV12-4
clone size: many
D gene: NA
J gene: TRBJ1-1
CDR3 protein: CASSLARWGEGTEAFF
CDR3 DNA: TGTGCCAGCAGTTTAGCGAGGTGGGGCGAGGGCACTGAAGCTTTCTTT

V gene: TRBV29-1
clone size: few
D gene: NA
J gene: TRBJ1-2
CDR3 protein: CSVEPRRYVDGYTF
CDR3 DNA: TGCAGCGTTGAACCGCGTCGGTATGTGGATGGCTACACCTTC

V gene: TRBV3-1
clone size: many
D gene: NA
J gene: TRBJ2-1
CDR3 protein: CASSQVDGTKIEQFF
CDR3 DNA: TGTGCCAGCAGCCAAGTTGACGGGACAAAGATTGAGCAGTTCTTC

V gene: TRBV7-9
clone size: once
D gene: NA
J gene: TRBJ1-2
CDR3 protein: CASSSQGVYGYTF
CDR3 DNA: TGTGCCAGCAGCTCCCAGGGAGTGTATGGCTACACCTTC

V gene: TRBV15
clone size: NA
D gene: NA
J gene: TRBJ2-7
CDR3 protein: CATSRDGNTYEQYF
CDR3 DNA: TGTGCCACCAGCAGAGATGGGAACACCTACGAGCAGTACTTC

V gene: TRBV10-3
clone size: NA
D gene: NA
J gene: TRBJ2-5
CDR3 protein: CAISDYGRSYQETQYF
CDR3 DNA: TGTGCCATCAGTGACTACGGACGGTCGTACCAAGAGACCCAGTACTTC

V gene: TRBV27
clone size: many
D gene: NA
J gene: TRBJ2-5
CDR3 protein: CASSVTGSSETQYF
CDR3 DNA: TGTGCCAGCAGCGTTACAGGGTCTAGCGAGACCCAGTACTTC

V gene: TRBV19
clone size: few
D gene: NA
J gene: TRBJ1-2
CDR3 protein: CASNPGTKGGYTF
CDR3 DNA: TGTGCCAGTAACCCGGGCACAAAGGGTGGCTACACCTTC

V gene: TRBV6-2/TRBV6-3
clone size: many
D gene: TRBD2
J gene: TRBJ2-1
CDR3 protein: CASRVAGVSYNEQFF
CDR3 DNA: TGTGCCAGCAGGGTAGCGGGAGTCTCCTACAATGAGCAGTTCTTC

V gene: TRBV5-6
clone size: NA
D gene: NA
J gene: TRBJ2-1
CDR3 protein: CASSLVPGGPNEQFF
CDR3 DNA: TGTGCCAGCAGCTTGGTCCCAGGAGGGCCTAATGAGCAGTTCTTC

V gene: TRBV20-1
clone size: many
D gene: NA
J gene: TRBJ1-1
CDR3 protein: CSAPNDRDSEAFF
CDR3 DNA: TGCAGTGCACCGAATGACAGAGACAGCGAAGCTTTCTTT

V gene: TRBV20-1
clone size: few
D gene: TRBD2
J gene: TRBJ2-2
CDR3 protein: CSARNRLKTSGGANTGELFF
CDR3 DNA: TGCAGTGCCAGAAACCGTCTCAAGACTAGCGGGGGGGCGAACACCGGGGAGCTGTTTTTT

V gene: TRBV5-4
clone size: few
D gene: TRBD2
J gene: TRBJ2-3
CDR3 protein: CASSLPGRGSDTQYF
CDR3 DNA: TGTGCCAGCAGCTTGCCCGGGAGGGGATCAGATACGCAGTATTTT

V gene: TRBV15
clone size: NA
D gene: NA
J gene: TRBJ1-1
CDR3 protein: CATSRVGRVAFF
CDR3 DNA: TGTGCCACCAGCAGAGTAGGCCGTGTGGCTTTCTTT

V gene: TRBV3-1
clone size: many
D gene: NA
J gene: TRBJ2-3
CDR3 protein: CASSLRPGGTDTQYF
CDR3 DNA: TGTGCCAGCAGCCTCCGCCCAGGGGGCACAGATACGCAGTATTTT

V gene: TRBV20-1
clone size: many
D gene: NA
J gene: TRBJ2-5
CDR3 protein: CSARDHWQGETQYF
CDR3 DNA: TGCAGTGCTAGAGATCATTGGCAGGGTGAGACCCAGTACTTC

V gene: TRBV4-1
clone size: NA
D gene: NA
J gene: TRBJ2-7
CDR3 protein: CASSPGPGSYSYEQYF
CDR3 DNA: TGCGCCAGCAGCCCCGGGCCGGGGTCTTACTCCTACGAGCAGTACTTC

V gene: TRBV29-1
clone size: NA
D gene: NA
J gene: TRBJ1-1
CDR3 protein: CSVGGQEAFF
CDR3 DNA: TGCAGCGTTGGGGGCCAGGAAGCTTTCTTT

V gene: TRBV6-5
clone size: many
D gene: NA
J gene: TRBJ2-3
CDR3 protein: CASSYGTGTDTQYF
CDR3 DNA: TGTGCCAGCAGTTACGGTACAGGGACCGATACGCAGTATTTT

V gene: TRBV6-2/TRBV6-3
clone size: few
D gene: NA
J gene: TRBJ2-6
CDR3 protein: CASSHAEYQLSGANVLTF
CDR3 DNA: TGTGCCAGCAGCCACGCGGAGTATCAGTTGTCTGGGGCCAACGTCCTGACTTTC

V gene: TRBV27
clone size: many
D gene: TRBD2
J gene: TRBJ2-1
CDR3 protein: CASSLIGAAGSSGSSNEQFF
CDR3 DNA: TGTGCCAGCAGTTTGATCGGGGCTGCGGGGAGTAGCGGGAGCTCCAATGAGCAGTTCTTC

V gene: TRBV12-5
clone size: once
D gene: TRBD2
J gene: TRBJ2-3
CDR3 protein: CASGLGLAGSTDTQYF
CDR3 DNA: TGTGCTAGTGGTTTGGGCCTAGCGGGAAGCACAGATACGCAGTATTTT

V gene: TRBV20-1
clone size: NA
D gene: NA
J gene: TRBJ1-1
CDR3 protein: CSASPGAMNTEAFF
CDR3 DNA: TGCAGTGCTTCCCCAGGGGCCATGAACACTGAAGCTTTCTTT

V gene: TRBV6-1
clone size: NA
D gene: NA
J gene: TRBJ2-1
CDR3 protein: CASSDRGGTPLPEQFF
CDR3 DNA: TGTGCCAGCAGTGATCGGGGCGGGACCCCACTCCCTGAGCAGTTCTTC

V gene: TRBV27
clone size: few
D gene: TRBD1
J gene: TRBJ1-1
CDR3 protein: CASSLSAGGGTEAFF
CDR3 DNA: TGTGCCAGCAGTTTATCGGCAGGGGGTGGCACTGAAGCTTTCTTT

V gene: TRBV19
clone size: few
D gene: NA
J gene: TRBJ2-7
CDR3 protein: CASPRQGGSSHEQYF
CDR3 DNA: TGTGCCAGTCCTCGTCAGGGGGGTAGCTCCCACGAGCAGTACTTC

V gene: TRBV28
clone size: many
D gene: TRBD2
J gene: TRBJ2-7
CDR3 protein: CASRGLAGGYEQYF
CDR3 DNA: TGTGCCAGCAGGGGACTAGCGGGGGGGTACGAGCAGTACTTC

V gene: TRBV29-1
clone size: few
D gene: TRBD1
J gene: TRBJ1-2
CDR3 protein: CSVERWTGGRGYTF
CDR3 DNA: TGCAGCGTTGAAAGATGGACAGGGGGAAGGGGCTACACCTTC

V gene: TRBV29-1
clone size: NA
D gene: NA
J gene: TRBJ1-3
CDR3 protein: CSVRGALGNTIYF
CDR3 DNA: TGCAGCGTTCGGGGGGCGCTTGGAAACACCATATATTTT

V gene: TRBV11-2
clone size: many
D gene: NA
J gene: TRBJ2-1
CDR3 protein: CASSLVLVGGANEQFF
CDR3 DNA: TGTGCCAGCAGCTTAGTCCTGGTGGGGGGTGCCAATGAGCAGTTCTTC

V gene: TRBV20-1
clone size: many
D gene: NA
J gene: TRBJ1-1
CDR3 protein: CSAINRAGMNTEAFF
CDR3 DNA: TGCAGTGCCATAAACAGGGCCGGGATGAACACTGAAGCTTTCTTT